Described below is a single TCR beta chain sequence and its context. Assignment of participants to cohorts was predicated upon participant-reported clinical history. These data belong to a study of blood T cell repertoires in COVID-19. Germline CDR1 and CDR2: MGHDK and SYGVNS. The CDR3 runs to 13 residues. Trimming shortened V by 4 bases and J by 1 base, and 7 bases separated the two germline ends. Authors' processing steps: Reference gene primer amplification gave nucleated cell count estimates. Repertoires were generated with immunoSEQ multiplex PCR, while TCRdb's copy carries only in-frame clones and drops some. The DNA was the basis for D and trimming; V, J and clone size are from that table. Of about 280,000 clones listed, around 85% are singletons.

The sequencing sample was made of PBMCs or T cells enriched from blood (not recorded which). The J gene is TRBJ1-2, the V gene TRBV25-1, with D uncertain. This receptor was obtained from a woman aged 45-60 years who had recovered from COVID-19. This CDR3 reads CASSAGDNYGYTF. The CDR3, as DNA: TGTGCCAGCAGTGCGGGAGATAACTATGGCTACACCTTC.